This T cell receptor (beta chain) came from a study of cytomegalovirus exposure and HLA in healthy donors. Study results and limitations: In an earlier analysis, most TCR beta V segments were productive about 87% or about 30% of the time.

The primer mix had 60 Vbeta and 13 Jbeta primers. Measured with immunoSEQ multiplex PCR; TCRdb has only the in-frame clones, and not every one. This repertoire includes tens of thousands of clones. Worth noting for this clone: Its target is unknown.

The V and J ends lost 0 bases and 5 bases, in that order; junction bases with no gene match: 9. CDR1 is KGHSH and CDR2 is LQKENI in the germline V gene. CDR3 length: 17 amino acids. This clonotype was sampled from a female donor in good health and CMV-seropositive. The chain links TRBV18 to TRBJ2-7; the match to TRBD1 covers 11 bases. Sequenced: PBMCs. CDR3 protein: CASSPPFGDRGIHEQYF. The CDR3 coding sequence is TGTGCCAGCTCACCACCATTTGGGGACAGGGGGATCCACGAGCAGTACTTC. Based on the CDR3 plus reference TRBV18 and TRBJ2-7, the full variable domain is NAGVMQNPRHLVRRRGQEARLRCSPMKGHSHVYWYRQLPEEGLKFMVYLQKENIIDESGMPKERFSAEFPKEGPSILRIQQVVRGDSAAYFCASSPPFGDRGIHEQYFGPGTRLTVT.